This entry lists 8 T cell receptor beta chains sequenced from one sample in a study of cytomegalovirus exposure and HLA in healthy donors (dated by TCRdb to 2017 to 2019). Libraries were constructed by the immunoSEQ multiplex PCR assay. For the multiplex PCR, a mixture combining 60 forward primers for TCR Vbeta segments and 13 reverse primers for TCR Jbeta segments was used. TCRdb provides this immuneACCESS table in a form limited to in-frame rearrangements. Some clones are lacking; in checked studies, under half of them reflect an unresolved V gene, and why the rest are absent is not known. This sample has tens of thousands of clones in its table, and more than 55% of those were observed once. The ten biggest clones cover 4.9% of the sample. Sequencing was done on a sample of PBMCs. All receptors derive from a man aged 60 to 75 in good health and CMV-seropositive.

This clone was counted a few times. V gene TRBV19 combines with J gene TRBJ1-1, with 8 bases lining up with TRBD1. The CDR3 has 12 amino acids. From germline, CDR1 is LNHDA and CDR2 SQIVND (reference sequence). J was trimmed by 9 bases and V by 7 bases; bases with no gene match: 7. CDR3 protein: CASMGTGHKAFF. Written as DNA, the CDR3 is TGTGCCAGTATGGGGACAGGCCATAAAGCTTTCTTT. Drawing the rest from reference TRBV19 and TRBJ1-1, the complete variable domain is DGGITQSPKYLFRKEGQNVTLSCEQNLNHDAMYWYRQDPGQGLRLIYYSQIVNDFQKGDIAEGYSVSREKKESFPLTVTSAQKNPTAFYLCASMGTGHKAFFGQGTRLTVV.

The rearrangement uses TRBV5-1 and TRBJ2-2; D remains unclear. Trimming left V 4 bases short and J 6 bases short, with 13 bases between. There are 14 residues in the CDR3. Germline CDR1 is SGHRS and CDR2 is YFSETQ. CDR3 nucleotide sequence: TGCGCCAGCAGCCCGGGTCGTGAGGCCGGGGAGCTGTTTTTT. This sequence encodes CASSPGREAGELFF. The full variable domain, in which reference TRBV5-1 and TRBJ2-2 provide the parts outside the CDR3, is KAGVTQTPRYLIKTRGQQVTLSCSPISGHRSVSWYQQTPGQGLQFLFEYFSETQRNKGNFPGRFSGRQFSNSRSEMNVSTLELGDSALYLCASSPGREAGELFFGEGSRLTVL.

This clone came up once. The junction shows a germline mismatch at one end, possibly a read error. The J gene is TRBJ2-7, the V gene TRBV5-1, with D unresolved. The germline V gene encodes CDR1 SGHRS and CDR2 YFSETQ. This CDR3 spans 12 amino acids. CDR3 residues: CASSLDSYGHHF. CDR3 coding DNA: TGCGCCAGCAGCTTGGATAGCTACGGCCACCACTTC.

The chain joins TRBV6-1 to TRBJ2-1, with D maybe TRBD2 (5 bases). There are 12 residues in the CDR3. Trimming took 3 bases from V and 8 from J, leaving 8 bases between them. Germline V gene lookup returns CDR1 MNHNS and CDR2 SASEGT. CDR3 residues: CASSDAGDEQFF. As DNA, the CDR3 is TGTGCCAGCAGTGATGCGGGCGATGAGCAGTTCTTC.

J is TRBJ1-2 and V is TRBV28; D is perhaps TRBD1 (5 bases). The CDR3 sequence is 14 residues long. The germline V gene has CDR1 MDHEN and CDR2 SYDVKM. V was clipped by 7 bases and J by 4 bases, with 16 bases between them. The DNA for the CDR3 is TGTGCCAGCAACGCCCCTGTAGGGGCCTATGGCTACACCTTC. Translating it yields CASNAPVGAYGYTF.

The CDR3 here is CASSLLAGDTDTQYF. In nucleotides, the CDR3 is TGTGCCAGCAGCCTCTTAGCGGGAGACACAGATACGCAGTATTTT. V is TRBV9 and J is TRBJ2-3; 9 bases agree with TRBD2. Germline CDR1 SGDLS, CDR2 YYNGEE. This CDR3 spans 15 amino acids. Trimming took 4 bases from V and 2 from J; bases not matched to a gene: 5.

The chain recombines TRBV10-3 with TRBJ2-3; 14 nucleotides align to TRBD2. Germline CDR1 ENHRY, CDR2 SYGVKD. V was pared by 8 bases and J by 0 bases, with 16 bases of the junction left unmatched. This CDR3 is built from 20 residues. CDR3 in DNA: TGTGCCATCGCAGGGGGGCAGACTAGCGGGAGGGCCGTTAGCACAGATACGCAGTATTTT. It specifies CAIAGGQTSGRAVSTDTQYF.

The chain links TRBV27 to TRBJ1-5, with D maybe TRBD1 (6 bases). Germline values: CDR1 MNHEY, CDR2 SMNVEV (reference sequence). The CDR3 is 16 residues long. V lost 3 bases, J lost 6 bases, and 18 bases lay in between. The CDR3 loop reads CASSFPLRGPSQPQHF. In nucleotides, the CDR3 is TGTGCCAGCAGTTTTCCCCTCAGGGGCCCAAGTCAGCCCCAGCATTTT.